A single sample gave rise to the 32 T cell receptor beta chains below, sequenced in a study of blood T cell repertoires in COVID-19. The method was immunoSEQ multiplex PCR; TCRdb's version includes in-frame clones alone and lacks a portion of them. Among about 210,000 clones listed, 80% to 90% were seen once. The specimen was peripheral blood. These receptor sequences come from a woman aged 50 to 65 with active or convalescent COVID-19.

Comments on this clone: Other DNA sequences in the sample encode the same CDR3. V gene TRBV6-5 combines with J gene TRBJ1-2; D is unresolved. Trimming left V 5 bases short and J 2 bases short, with 9 bases between. From germline, CDR1 is MNHEY and CDR2 SVGAGI. The CDR3 sequence is 13 residues long. The CDR3 DNA is TGTGCCAGCAGTCTGGGCGGGAACTATGGCTACACCTTC. This translates into CASSLGGNYGYTF.

The V and J genes are TRBV7-2 and TRBJ2-7; D is uncertain. CDR3 length: 14 amino acids. Trimming removed 2 bases from V and 6 bases from J, with 14 bases in between. Germline V gene data show CDR1 as SGHTA and CDR2 as FQGNSA. CDR3 amino acids: CASSLTGVSAEQYF. CDR3 coding DNA: TGTGCCAGCAGCTTAACCGGTGTGTCCGCCGAGCAGTACTTC.

The chain links TRBV24-1 to TRBJ2-6; 7 bases fit TRBD1. Germline V CDR1 and CDR2: KGHDR, SFDVKD. This CDR3 is built from 17 residues. V was clipped by 3 bases and J by 2 bases; unmatched bases: 6. The CDR3 nucleotides read TGTGCCACCAGTGATCCTGGACAGGAACCTGGGGCCAACGTCCTGACTTTC. This sequence encodes CATSDPGQEPGANVLTF.

The J gene is TRBJ1-1, the V gene TRBV2; weak D call: TRBD1 (5 bases). The V gene's germline CDR1 is SNHLY and CDR2 FYNNEI. Trimming removed 6 bases from V and 3 bases from J, with 11 bases in between. The CDR3 length is 13 residues. CDR3 sequence (DNA): TGTGCCAGCAGCCGACAGTTAGACACTGAAGCTTTCTTT. Encoded protein: CASSRQLDTEAFF.

The CDR3 DNA follows: TGTGCCAGCAGAGGGGCGGGGGGCCCCCATAACAATGAGCAGTTCTTC. Amino acids: CASRGAGGPHNNEQFF. V is TRBV5-4 and J is TRBJ2-1; 8 bases align to TRBD2. The CDR3 runs 16 residues. J gave up 5 bases and V 5 bases, and 12 bases lay outside the gene matches. CDR1 is SGHNT and CDR2 is YYREEE in the germline V gene (reference sequence).

The rearrangement uses TRBV2 and TRBJ2-3, with D possibly TRBD2 on 5 matching bases. The CDR3 contains 15 residues. Germline CDR1 reads SNHLY; CDR2 reads FYNNEI. Trimming stripped 4 bases from V and 3 bases from J, with 14 bases between. The CDR3 DNA reads TGTGCCAGCAGTGTATCGGGATCTGGTACAGATACGCAGTATTTT. Its protein product is CASSVSGSGTDTQYF.

The chain employs TRBV4-2 and TRBJ2-2, with D tentatively TRBD2 (5 bases). Trimming left V 4 bases short and J 0 bases short, with 15 bases between. Germline CDR1 LGHNA, CDR2 YNFKEQ. CDR3 length: 17 amino acids. The CDR3 DNA reads TGTGCCAGCAGCCCAGACCCCACTAGAGCGAACACCGGGGAGCTGTTTTTT. This gives the protein CASSPDPTRANTGELFF.

This chain connects TRBV7-7 to TRBJ2-3; tentative D call: TRBD2 (6 bases). Trimming removed 1 base from V and 1 base from J, with 9 bases in between. The CDR3 loop spans 15 amino acids. Germline V gives CDR1 SSHAT, CDR2 FNYEAQ (reference sequence). Here the CDR3 reads CASSLGGGGTDTQYF. The DNA for the CDR3 is TGTGCCAGCAGCTTAGGGGGCGGGGGCACAGATACGCAGTATTTT.

The chain links TRBV28 to TRBJ1-4; TRBD1 is a possible D gene (5 bases). V shed 6 bases and J shed 8 bases, with 19 bases lying between them. The CDR3 is made up of 15 amino acids. Per germline, CDR1 MDHEN and CDR2 SYDVKM. CDR3 DNA: TGTGCCAGCAGCCCTGCCGCGGGGGGTGGCGAAAAACTGTTTTTT. Its protein is CASSPAAGGGEKLFF.

This clone occurred once. V and J are TRBV6-5 and TRBJ1-4, with 7 bases lining up with TRBD1. The CDR3 is 16 residues long. Germline CDR1 reads MNHEY; CDR2 reads SVGAGI. The V and J ends lost 0 bases and 4 bases, in that order; junction bases with no gene match: 5. The CDR3 loop is CASSYSSGQSNEKLFF. The CDR3 DNA follows: TGTGCCAGCAGTTACTCTTCGGGACAGAGTAATGAAAAACTGTTTTTT.

The rearrangement links TRBV2 to TRBJ2-7; 8 bases are a match to TRBD2. The trim removed 5 bases at V and 6 bases at J, leaving 12 bases unmatched. Germline loops: CDR1 SNHLY, CDR2 FYNNEI. The CDR3 totals 15 residues. The DNA of the CDR3 is TGTGCCAGCAGTATTCTAGGTAGCGGGATAGGCGAGCAGTACTTC. Protein: CASSILGSGIGEQYF.

The chain uses TRBV28 and TRBJ1-4; 7 bases map to TRBD1. V shed 5 bases, J shed 5 bases, and the junction held 11 bases outside the gene matches. Germline V CDR1 and CDR2: MDHEN, SYDVKM. The CDR3 is 16 amino acids. The CDR3 DNA reads as TGTGCCAGCAGTACCCCTCCCCGGGACAGAAATGAAAAACTGTTTTTT. It codes for CASSTPPRDRNEKLFF.

V usage is TRBV2 and J usage is TRBJ1-5, with a weak D call TRBD1 (5 bases). The CDR3 has 14 residues. In germline, CDR1 is SNHLY, CDR2 FYNNEI. The germline V and J ends were trimmed by 2 bases and 5 bases, with 10 bases remaining between them. The CDR3 DNA is TGTGCCAGCAGTGAAAAGGCAGGGCATCAGCCCCAGCATTTT. It yields the protein CASSEKAGHQPQHF.

The chain combines TRBV18 with TRBJ1-2; D not resolved. V lost 3 bases and J 2 bases, leaving 7 bases between the germline ends. Germline V CDR1 and CDR2: KGHSH, LQKENI. CDR3 size: 13 residues. CDR3: CASSPSENYGYTF. The CDR3 nucleotides are TGTGCCAGCTCACCGAGTGAGAACTATGGCTACACCTTC.

This clone has more than one count but fewer than ten. This chain joins TRBV5-4 and TRBJ1-2; 9 bases are a match to TRBD1. Trimming took 0 bases from V and 4 from J; bases not matched to a gene: 4. This CDR3 has 15 amino acids. Germline values: CDR1 SGHNT, CDR2 YYREEE (reference sequence). The CDR3 DNA sequence: TGTGCCAGCAGCTTGGGGGGACAGGGAGCCTATGGCTACACCTTC. Its translation: CASSLGGQGAYGYTF. The full variable domain, with the rest looked up from reference TRBV5-4 and TRBJ1-2, is ETGVTQSPTHLIKTRGQQVTLRCSSQSGHNTVSWYQQALGQGPQFIFQYYREEENGRGNFPPRFSGLQFPNYSSELNVNALELDDSALYLCASSLGGQGAYGYTFGSGTRLTVV.

The V gene is TRBV4-2, the J gene TRBJ1-3; 7 bases map to TRBD1. CDR3 length: 15 amino acids. The V gene end was trimmed by 3 bases and the J gene end by 2 bases; junction bases not matched to a gene: 4. Germline CDR1 reads LGHNA; CDR2 reads YNFKEQ. CDR3 protein: CASSHQGTAGNTIYF. The CDR3 bases are TGTGCCAGCAGCCATCAAGGGACAGCTGGAAACACCATATATTTT.

This chain links TRBV28 with TRBJ1-2; the match to TRBD1 covers 8 bases. V shed 5 bases and J 8 bases; nucleotides not matched to a gene: 16. This CDR3 is 16 amino acids long. The germline CDR1 and CDR2 sequences are MDHEN and SYDVKM. In nucleotides, the CDR3 is TGTGCCAGCAGTACGGGGACAGGCCAGGTTTTAGGGGGCTACACCTTC. Its protein product is CASSTGTGQVLGGYTF.

This chain connects TRBV6-1 to TRBJ2-7; D may be TRBD1 (6 bases). The CDR3 spans 13 residues. Germline V gene data show CDR1 as MNHNS and CDR2 as SASEGT. V was pared by 3 bases and J by 2 bases, with 8 bases between. CDR3 in DNA: TGTGCCAGCAGTGACAGGGGCACCTACGAGCAGTACGTC. Encoded protein: CASSDRGTYEQYV.

V gene TRBV2 combines with J gene TRBJ1-1; 9 bases align to TRBD1. V lost 4 bases and J lost 0; bases outside the gene matches: 6. The CDR3 length is 16 residues. Germline values: CDR1 SNHLY, CDR2 FYNNEI. CDR3 sequence reads: CASSGDREFMNTEAFF. The CDR3 bases are TGTGCCAGCAGTGGGGACAGGGAATTTATGAACACTGAAGCTTTCTTT.

The rearrangement uses TRBV5-1 and TRBJ2-3; TRBD1 might be the D (5 bases). The germline CDR1 and CDR2 sequences are SGHRS and YFSETQ. V was trimmed by 2 bases and J by 4 bases, leaving 11 bases between them. This CDR3 region has 14 residues. CDR3 DNA: TGCGCCAGCAGCTTCTTAGACAGTGCAGATACGCAGTATTTT. It specifies CASSFLDSADTQYF.

The rearrangement links TRBV7-3 to TRBJ2-1; D ambiguous. CDR1 and CDR2 (germline): SGHTA, FQGTGA. This CDR3 is built from 15 residues. Trimming stripped 5 bases from V and 7 bases from J, with 18 bases between. The CDR3 region has the DNA TGTGCCAGCAGCCCGCGCCCGGGTAATTTGAATGAGCAGTTCTTC. This translates into CASSPRPGNLNEQFF.

The rearrangement joins TRBV2 to TRBJ1-1; D is unclear. CDR1 SNHLY and CDR2 FYNNEI come from the germline V gene. V lost 6 bases, J lost 6 bases, and 14 bases lay in between. The CDR3 is 13 amino acids. Written as DNA, the CDR3 is TGTGCCAGCAGCGGAACGGGAAACTCTGAAGCTTTCTTT. Its protein is CASSGTGNSEAFF.

The genes are TRBV6-1 and TRBJ1-2; D remains unclear. The ends were cut back, 3 bases at V and 7 bases at J, with 15 bases in the middle. This CDR3 has 14 residues. Germline lookup yields CDR1 MNHNS and CDR2 SASEGT. As DNA, the CDR3 is TGTGCCAGCAGTGAGCCGCTAGGGCGGGCTGGCTACACCTTC. Its protein is CASSEPLGRAGYTF.

This clone was seen only a few times. The chain employs TRBV5-6 and TRBJ1-6; 8 bases align to TRBD1. Germline lookup yields CDR1 SGHDT and CDR2 YYEEEE. The CDR3 runs to 14 residues. V trimming: 2 bases; J trimming: 8 bases; junction bases outside the gene matches: 3. The CDR3 is CASSFRGLYSPLHF. The CDR3, as DNA: TGTGCCAGCAGCTTCAGGGGGCTCTATTCACCCCTCCACTTT. Based on the CDR3 plus reference TRBV5-6 and TRBJ1-6, the full variable domain is DAGVTQSPTHLIKTRGQQVTLRCSPKSGHDTVSWYQQALGQGPQFIFQYYEEEERQRGNFPDRFSGHQFPNYSSELNVNALLLGDSALYLCASSFRGLYSPLHFGNGTRLTVT.

The chain is built from TRBV2 and TRBJ2-7; tentative D call: TRBD2 (5 bases). This CDR3 spans 14 amino acids. V was trimmed by 4 bases and J by 4 bases, leaving 14 bases between them. The germline CDR1 and CDR2 sequences are SNHLY and FYNNEI. The CDR3 DNA follows: TGTGCCAGCAGTGGGGTAGGACTCACTTACGAGCAGTACGTC. It specifies CASSGVGLTYEQYV.

The rearrangement joins TRBV2 to TRBJ1-3, with 9 bases lining up with TRBD1. CDR3 size: 17 residues. Germline V gives CDR1 SNHLY, CDR2 FYNNEI. The trim removed 7 bases at V and 3 bases at J, leaving 13 bases unmatched. CDR3 protein: CASTMKWTGEDGNTIYF. CDR3 in DNA: TGTGCCAGCACCATGAAGTGGACAGGGGAGGATGGAAACACCATATATTTT.

The rearrangement uses TRBV5-1 and TRBJ1-1, with D tentatively TRBD1 (5 bases). Germline V gives CDR1 SGHRS, CDR2 YFSETQ. With 7 bases removed from V and 2 bases from J, the gap between germline ends came to 18 bases. The CDR3 sequence is 15 residues long. The CDR3 coding sequence is TGCGCCAGCTCCCTCGATCCGGACACTAACACTGAAGCTTTCTTT. This sequence encodes CASSLDPDTNTEAFF.

This clone has a handful of counts. This chain connects TRBV24-1 to TRBJ1-5; D uncertain. The length of the CDR3 is 14 residues. Trimming took off 9 bases at V and 1 base at J, with 12 bases between the two ends. Germline CDR1 reads KGHDR; CDR2 reads SFDVKD. The CDR3 sequence: CATSPGSSNQPQHF. In DNA form, the CDR3 reads TGTGCCACCTCTCCGGGATCCAGCAATCAGCCCCAGCATTTT.

This clone appeared once. The V call is TRBV23-1, the J call TRBJ2-7; 7 nucleotides line up with TRBD2. TRBV23-1 is flagged as an ORF with uncertain function. The CDR3 totals 13 residues. The V gene end was trimmed by 3 bases and the J gene end by 7 bases; junction bases not matched to a gene: 6. CDR3 sequence reads: CASSQGTGGEQYV. The DNA for the CDR3 is TGCGCCAGCAGTCAGGGCACCGGGGGGGAGCAGTACGTC.

The chain has TRBV24-1 and TRBJ2-6; maybe TRBD1 (6 bases). CDR1 is KGHDR and CDR2 is SFDVKD in the germline V gene. The CDR3 loop spans 18 amino acids. Trimming pared 3 bases from V and 0 bases from J, leaving 14 bases between. CDR3 in amino acids: CATSDARGFNSGANVLTF. DNA for the CDR3: TGTGCCACCAGTGATGCCAGGGGTTTCAACTCTGGGGCCAACGTCCTGACTTTC.

This sequence joins TRBV7-9 and TRBJ1-2; D is perhaps TRBD1 (6 bases). This CDR3 is 16 amino acids long. Germline-derived CDR1 and CDR2 are SEHNR and FQNEAQ (reference sequence). The ends were cut back, 5 bases at V and 8 bases at J, with 24 bases in the middle. Here the CDR3 DNA reads TGTGCCAGCAGCCGTAAGACAGGATTTGGTCAAGAAGGCTACACCTTC. Amino acid sequence: CASSRKTGFGQEGYTF.

The chain couples TRBV5-1 to TRBJ2-3, with 9 positions matching TRBD1. From germline, CDR1 is SGHRS and CDR2 YFSETQ. The CDR3 runs 15 residues. The J segment lost 4 bases and the V segment lost 6 bases, leaving 9 bases of the junction unmatched. CDR3: CASTTGTGIADTQYF. DNA of the CDR3: TGCGCCAGCACCACCGGGACAGGGATAGCAGATACGCAGTATTTT.